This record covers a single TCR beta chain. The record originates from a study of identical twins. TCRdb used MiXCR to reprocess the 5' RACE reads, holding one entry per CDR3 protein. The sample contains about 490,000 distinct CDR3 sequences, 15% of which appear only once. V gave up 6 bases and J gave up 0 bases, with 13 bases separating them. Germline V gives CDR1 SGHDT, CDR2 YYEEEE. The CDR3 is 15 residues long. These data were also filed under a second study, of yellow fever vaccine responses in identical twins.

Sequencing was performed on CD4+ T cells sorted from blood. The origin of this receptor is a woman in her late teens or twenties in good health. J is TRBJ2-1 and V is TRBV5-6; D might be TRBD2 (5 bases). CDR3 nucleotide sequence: TGTGCCAGCAAATTTGAGCGGAGCTCCTACAATGAGCAGTTCTTC. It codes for CASKFERSSYNEQFF.